Shown below are 19 T cell receptor beta chains from a single sample sequenced in a study of blood T cells in healthy people across ages. Primers used in a second PCR of about 6 to 11 cycles were a sample-barcoded 5' primer and a J-beta primer mix. TCRdb independently ran MiXCR on the 5' RACE reads; one entry per CDR3 protein. The sample includes 1.5 million to 2 million distinct CDR3 sequences, about 50% of them seen just once. Sequencing input: blood. The receptors derive from a middle-aged woman in good health.

The sample holds a few counts of this clonotype. The gene calls are TRBV20-1 and TRBJ2-5, with D possibly TRBD1 on 6 matching bases. V was cut by 3 bases and J by 9 bases, with 20 bases left in between. CDR3 length equals 14 residues. In germline, CDR1 is DFQATT, CDR2 SNEGSKA (reference sequence). The CDR3 sequence is CSASPLATGSAQYF. The CDR3 DNA reads TGCAGTGCTAGTCCCCTGGCAACAGGGTCGGCCCAGTACTTC.

V and J are TRBV5-1 and TRBJ2-2, with D possibly TRBD1 on 5 matching bases. The germline V gene encodes CDR1 SGHRS and CDR2 YFSETQ. The CDR3 contains 15 residues. V was cut by 4 bases and J by 5 bases, with 15 bases left in between. CDR3 nucleotides: TGCGCCAGCAGCCCAAACATTGGGGCTACCGGGGAGCTGTTTTTT. Protein product: CASSPNIGATGELFF.

The table lists this clonotype with a few counts. The CDR3 bases are TGTGCCAGCAGTCCTACAGCGGGGGGGCCTTCAGATACGCAGTATTTT. Amino acid sequence: CASSPTAGGPSDTQYF. This rearrangement joins TRBV27 to TRBJ2-3, with TRBD2 matching over 10 bases. CDR1 is MNHEY and CDR2 is SMNVEV in the germline V gene (reference sequence). The CDR3 length is 16 residues. With 5 bases clipped from V and 4 bases from J, the junction kept 9 bases outside the gene matches.

This clonotype appeared a few times. The chain couples TRBV20-1 to TRBJ1-2; tentative D call: TRBD1 (6 bases). CDR3 length equals 10 residues. The ends were cut back, 8 bases at V and 7 bases at J, with 11 bases in the middle. The germline V gene has CDR1 DFQATT and CDR2 SNEGSKA (reference sequence). The CDR3 sequence is CSPGGAGYTF. For the CDR3, the DNA is TGCAGTCCTGGGGGGGCTGGCTACACCTTC.

This clonotype showed up just a few times. The rearrangement uses TRBV3-1 and TRBJ2-5; no clear D gene. V dropped 4 bases and J dropped 1 base, with 7 bases sitting between them. This CDR3 comprises 13 residues. Looked up from germline, CDR1 is LGHDT and CDR2 is YNNKEL (reference sequence). The CDR3 sequence: CASSRSLQETQYF. DNA for the CDR3: TGTGCCAGCAGCCGAAGTCTCCAAGAGACCCAGTACTTC.

This clonotype turned up a few times. V is TRBV28 and J is TRBJ2-7; possibly TRBD1 for D (6 bases). V was shortened by 6 bases and J by 1 base, with 19 bases between the two germline ends. Germline assignment: CDR1 MDHEN and CDR2 SYDVKM. There are 16 residues in the CDR3. The CDR3 region is CASSRTDLHPSYEQYF. As DNA, the CDR3 is TGTGCCAGCAGCAGGACAGACCTGCACCCTTCCTACGAGCAGTACTTC.

This clonotype occurred many times. The chain has TRBV24-1 and TRBJ2-7; no clear D. Germline CDR1 is KGHDR and CDR2 is SFDVKD. The CDR3 loop spans 11 amino acids. Trimming removed 0 bases at V and 4 bases at J, with 0 bases between. Here the CDR3 DNA reads TGTGCCACCAGTGATTTGTACGAGCAGTACTTC. Protein product: CATSDLYEQYF.

This clonotype was observed a handful of times. The rearrangement uses TRBV5-8 and TRBJ2-6; 10 bases align to TRBD1. CDR1 and CDR2 (germline): SGHTS, YDEGEE. Unmatched junction bases numbered 13, after V lost 4 bases and J lost 0 bases. This CDR3 comprises 20 residues. The CDR3 loop is CASSLGTGALLASGANVLTF. The CDR3 region has the DNA TGTGCCAGCAGCCTGGGGACAGGGGCCCTCCTAGCCTCTGGGGCCAACGTCCTGACTTTC.

The chain combines TRBV7-3 with TRBJ2-1; D possibly corresponds to TRBD1 (6 bases). This CDR3 contains 14 residues. Deletions cut 10 bases from V and 5 bases from J, with 18 bases between. The germline V gene has CDR1 SGHTA and CDR2 FQGTGA. As DNA, the CDR3 is TGTGCCACCATCCAGGGGCCGTCAAACAATGAGCAGTTCTTC. It is translated as CATIQGPSNNEQFF.

The V call is TRBV7-8, the J call TRBJ2-3; TRBD1 matches 7 bases. This CDR3 has 16 amino acids. Germline V lookup: CDR1 SGHVS, CDR2 FQNEAQ. The V segment lost 4 bases and the J segment 0 bases; nucleotides outside the gene matches: 7. CDR3 sequence reads: CASSSLTGSSTDTQYF. DNA of the CDR3: TGTGCCAGCAGCTCTTTGACAGGGTCTAGCACAGATACGCAGTATTTT. The full variable domain, rest sourced from reference TRBV7-8 and TRBJ2-3, is GAGVSQSPRYKVAKRGQDVALRCDPISGHVSLFWYQQALGQGPEFLTYFQNEAQLDKSGLPSDRFFAERPEGSVSTLKIQRTQQEDSAVYLCASSSLTGSSTDTQYFGPGTRLTVL.

The chain recombines TRBV12-3 or TRBV12-4 with TRBJ2-3; the D call may be TRBD1 or TRBD2 (6 bases each). Deletions cut 7 bases from V and 2 bases from J, with 16 bases between. The CDR3 length is 15 residues. The CDR3 DNA sequence: TGTGCCAGCAACCTGAAGGGGGGTTCCACAGATACGCAGTATTTT. Translated, it gives CASNLKGGSTDTQYF.

This chain connects TRBV5-1 to TRBJ1-1, with D maybe TRBD1 (6 bases). The CDR3 has 15 amino acids. V lost 6 bases and J lost 4, with 19 bases in between. Germline CDR1 and CDR2: SGHRS and YFSETQ. The CDR3 DNA follows: TGCGCCAGCACGCCACAGGGAGTGAGGAGCACTGAAGCTTTCTTT. Protein: CASTPQGVRSTEAFF.

This clonotype has more than one count but fewer than ten. The chain recombines TRBV5-5 with TRBJ1-1; 8 bases agree with TRBD1. V lost 4 bases to trimming and J lost 5 bases; unmatched junction nucleotides: 16. The CDR3 covers 17 residues. The germline V gene encodes CDR1 SGHKS and CDR2 YYEKEE (reference sequence). CDR3 region: CASSLPGQEPGGTEAFF. Here the CDR3 DNA reads TGTGCCAGCAGCCTGCCGGGACAGGAGCCTGGTGGGACTGAAGCTTTCTTT.

J is TRBJ2-7 and V is TRBV4-3; no reliable D call. The CDR3 totals 15 residues. CDR1 is LGHNA, CDR2 YSLEER, per germline. Trimming left V 3 bases short and J 7 bases short, with 19 bases between. CDR3 nucleotides: TGCGCCAGCAGCCATAAGGCAGCCGGGTTGATGGAGCAGTACTTC. It specifies CASSHKAAGLMEQYF.

The J gene is TRBJ2-2, the V gene TRBV29-1; no firm D call. This CDR3 region has 16 residues. CDR1 and CDR2 (germline): SQVTM, ANQGSEA. The V and J ends lost 5 bases and 2 bases respectively, with 18 bases between them. Here the CDR3 reads CSVHLPGQTNTGELFF. The CDR3 DNA sequence: TGCAGCGTTCACCTACCCGGGCAGACAAACACCGGGGAGCTGTTTTTT.

The rearrangement uses TRBV6-5 and TRBJ2-1; D perhaps matches TRBD2 (5 bases). This CDR3 is built from 16 residues. Germline loops: CDR1 MNHEY, CDR2 SVGAGI. V was pared by 0 bases and J by 3 bases, with 12 bases between. The CDR3 coding sequence is TGTGCCAGCAGTTACTCGAAAGCGGCAAGCTACAATGAGCAGTTCTTC. Amino acids: CASSYSKAASYNEQFF.

This clonotype was counted a few times. The chain joins TRBV7-2 to TRBJ2-4; D may be TRBD2 (5 bases). The CDR3 spans 16 residues. CDR1 and CDR2 from the germline V gene are SGHTA and FQGNSA. With 5 bases removed from V and 8 bases from J, the gap between germline ends came to 22 bases. This CDR3 reads CASSAETGLGWDIQYF. The CDR3 DNA is TGTGCCAGCAGCGCAGAGACTGGACTTGGGTGGGACATTCAGTACTTC.

This clonotype appeared a few times. The CDR3 region is CASSRVPQGGQYF. DNA of the CDR3: TGTGCCAGCAGCAGAGTCCCTCAGGGAGGGCAGTACTTC. The chain combines TRBV21-1 with TRBJ2-5; the table names TRBD2, a call not compared with the DNA. TRBV21-1 is flagged as a pseudogene. This CDR3 is 13 amino acids long.

V and J are TRBV29-1 and TRBJ2-7; 8 nucleotides match TRBD1. The CDR3 loop spans 13 amino acids. Germline CDR1 reads SQVTM; CDR2 reads ANQGSEA. J lost 3 bases, V lost 7 bases, and 8 bases had no gene match. The CDR3 is CSGRTGTDYEQYF. The CDR3, as DNA: TGCAGCGGTCGGACAGGGACTGACTACGAGCAGTACTTC.